One sample yielded the 32 T cell receptor beta chains listed below, sequenced in a study of Ad26.COV2.S vaccination and SARS-CoV-2 variants. The data were produced by immunoSEQ multiplex PCR, yet TCRdb's version contains in-frame clones alone and is incomplete. The sample lists about 480,000 clones, 87% occurring once. Treatment defined: 19 received Ad26.COV2.S at low or high dose, single or two shots; about 5 received placebo; per-sample allocation not given. Sampling was performed 63 days after the first vaccine or placebo injection. Sequences were derived from peripheral blood, sampled in a trial of Ad26.COV2.S vaccine versus placebo. These receptors were obtained from a person aged 18-60 years who received the Ad26.COV2.S COVID-19 vaccine or a placebo.

The rearrangement uses TRBV6-5 and TRBJ1-5, with D possibly TRBD1 on 5 matching bases. The V and J ends lost 6 bases and 6 bases respectively, with 12 bases between them. Germline CDR1 is MNHEY and CDR2 is SVGAGI. The length of the CDR3 is 13 residues. This chain's CDR3 is CASRARDFQPQHF. The CDR3 DNA sequence: TGTGCCAGCAGAGCCAGGGACTTTCAGCCCCAGCATTTT.

J is TRBJ2-5 and V is TRBV24-1, with 12 bases fitting TRBD1. CDR1 is KGHDR, CDR2 SFDVKD, per germline. The trim removed 2 bases at V and 5 bases at J, leaving 2 bases unmatched. The CDR3 is 15 amino acids. For the CDR3, the DNA is TGTGCCACCAGTGATTGGGGGACAGGGGGCGAGACCCAGTACTTC. It is translated as CATSDWGTGGETQYF.

J is TRBJ1-1 and V is TRBV29-1, with D perhaps TRBD1 (6 bases). V was pared by 7 bases and J by 3 bases, with 15 bases between. The CDR3 consists of 13 residues. CDR1 is SQVTM, CDR2 ANQGSEA, per germline. CDR3 sequence (DNA): TGCAGCGCCTCAGCGAAGGGGGACACTGAAGCTTTCTTT. Translating gives CSASAKGDTEAFF.

V gene TRBV27 combines with J gene TRBJ2-7, with 8 nucleotides matching TRBD2. Trimming took 6 bases from V and 2 from J; bases not matched to a gene: 6. Germline V gene sequence: CDR1 MNHEY, CDR2 SMNVEV (reference sequence). The length of the CDR3 is 14 residues. CDR3 in amino acids: CASRPPGGPYEQYF. As DNA, the CDR3 is TGTGCCAGCAGGCCTCCGGGGGGGCCCTACGAGCAGTACTTC.

DNA for the CDR3: TGTGCCAGCAGCAGACTAGCCGAGGTCCACGAGCAGTACTTC. Its translation: CASSRLAEVHEQYF. This sequence joins TRBV5-6 and TRBJ2-7; 7 nucleotides agree with TRBD2. Germline V gives CDR1 SGHDT, CDR2 YYEEEE. This CDR3 region has 14 residues. Losses at the gene ends were 4 bases for V and 5 bases for J; bases not matched to a gene: 9.

The genes are TRBV3-1 (or the pseudogene TRBV3-2) and TRBJ2-4, with 7 bases that match TRBD1. Per the germline V gene, CDR1 is LGHDT and CDR2 is YNNKEL (reference sequence). The CDR3 contains 13 residues. V lost 0 bases, J lost 12 bases, and 5 bases stayed unmatched. CDR3 in amino acids: CASSQETGSYQYF. Here the CDR3 DNA reads TGTGCCAGCAGCCAAGAGACAGGGTCCTATCAGTACTTC.

This chain joins TRBV7-2 and TRBJ2-3; D is ambiguous. The ends were cut back, 4 bases at V and 6 bases at J, with 11 bases in the middle. The germline CDR1 and CDR2 sequences are SGHTA and FQGNSA. The CDR3 consists of 13 residues. The DNA for the CDR3 is TGTGCCAGCAGCTACGGACCTGCGGATACGCAGTATTTT. Its protein is CASSYGPADTQYF. Together with reference TRBV7-2 and TRBJ2-3, the CDR3 gives the full variable domain: GAGVSQSPSNKVTEKGKDVELRCDPISGHTALYWYRQSLGQGLEFLIYFQGNSAPDKSGLPSDRFSAERTGGSVSTLTIQRTQQEDSAVYLCASSYGPADTQYFGPGTRLTVL.

The rearrangement joins TRBV27 to TRBJ2-3, with 9 bases identical to TRBD2. Germline lookup yields CDR1 MNHEY and CDR2 SMNVEV (reference sequence). CDR3 length: 16 residues. Trimming at V came to 6 bases and at J to 6 bases, leaving 13 bases not matched to a gene. CDR3 protein: CASRLGLAQRGDTQYF. The CDR3 DNA follows: TGTGCCAGCAGGCTCGGACTAGCGCAACGGGGGGATACGCAGTATTTT.

DNA for the CDR3: TGTGCCAGCAGTTTGGGAGAGCCCTACGAGCAGTACTTC. Its protein is CASSLGEPYEQYF. The chain is built from TRBV28 and TRBJ2-7, with D tentatively TRBD2 (5 bases). Germline CDR1 is MDHEN and CDR2 is SYDVKM. This CDR3 has 13 amino acids. The germline V and J ends were trimmed by 3 bases and 2 bases, with 8 bases remaining between them.

This clone was counted once. J is TRBJ1-2 and V is TRBV5-1; 9 bases align to TRBD1. This CDR3 spans 14 amino acids. The ends lost 2 bases at V and 8 bases at J; junction bases unmatched: 7. CDR1 and CDR2 from the germline V gene are SGHRS and YFSETQ. CDR3 sequence reads: CASSLAQGARGYTF. CDR3 coding DNA: TGCGCCAGCAGCTTAGCACAGGGGGCCCGGGGCTACACCTTC.

This CDR3 reads CASQGQGVRGEQFF. In DNA, the CDR3 is TGTGCCAGCCAAGGACAGGGGGTAAGGGGTGAGCAGTTCTTC. The rearrangement uses TRBV28 and TRBJ2-1; 10 nucleotides line up with TRBD1. The CDR3 consists of 14 residues. After removal of 8 bases from V and 9 bases from J, the junction contained 10 bases not matched to a gene. Germline V gives CDR1 MDHEN, CDR2 SYDVKM.

The gene calls are TRBV7-2 and TRBJ2-7; D is perhaps TRBD2 (5 bases). The CDR3 covers 15 residues. Germline V lookup: CDR1 SGHTA, CDR2 FQGNSA. V lost 1 base and J lost 0, with 10 bases in between. CDR3: CASSLEASYSYEQYF. In DNA form, the CDR3 reads TGTGCCAGCAGCTTAGAGGCTAGCTACTCCTACGAGCAGTACTTC.

The chain links TRBV5-1 to TRBJ2-5; 7 bases are shared with TRBD1. This CDR3 spans 13 amino acids. The V gene's germline CDR1 is SGHRS and CDR2 YFSETQ. The ends lost 4 bases at V and 4 bases at J; junction bases unmatched: 4. The DNA for the CDR3 is TGCGCCAGCAGCATAGACAGGGTAGAGACCCAGTACTTC. As protein: CASSIDRVETQYF.

The rearrangement joins TRBV7-2 to TRBJ2-7, with D perhaps TRBD1 (6 bases). The CDR3 is 15 residues long. V lost 4 bases and J 4 bases, leaving 17 bases between the germline ends. The V gene's germline CDR1 is SGHTA and CDR2 FQGNSA. The CDR3 reads CASSWGHGGFYEQYF. In DNA, the CDR3 is TGTGCCAGCAGCTGGGGACACGGAGGCTTTTACGAGCAGTACTTC.

This clone came up once. This chain joins TRBV28 and TRBJ1-1; D may be TRBD1 (6 bases). This CDR3 contains 13 residues. CDR1 is MDHEN and CDR2 is SYDVKM in the germline V gene. V was trimmed by 3 bases and J by 4 bases, leaving 9 bases between them. The CDR3 DNA reads TGTGCCAGCAGTTTCTTGGACAGCACTGAAGCTTTCTTT. Protein sequence: CASSFLDSTEAFF.

This chain uses TRBV7-2 with TRBJ2-7; D gene unclear. This CDR3 is built from 13 residues. The germline V gene has CDR1 SGHTA and CDR2 FQGNSA. V was cut by 0 bases and J by 2 bases, with 5 bases left in between. CDR3: CASSLATTYEQYF. DNA for the CDR3: TGTGCCAGCAGCTTAGCGACAACCTACGAGCAGTACTTC. Full variable domain (missing parts from reference TRBV7-2 and TRBJ2-7): GAGVSQSPSNKVTEKGKDVELRCDPISGHTALYWYRQSLGQGLEFLIYFQGNSAPDKSGLPSDRFSAERTGGSVSTLTIQRTQQEDSAVYLCASSLATTYEQYFGPGTRLTVT.

The CDR3 nucleotides are TGTGCCAGTAGTATGATAGCGGGAGCTAAAGTCAATGAGCAGTTCTTC. Translated: CASSMIAGAKVNEQFF. The J gene is TRBJ2-1, the V gene TRBV19; 9 bases line up with TRBD2. V was clipped by 3 bases and J by 6 bases; unmatched bases: 9. This CDR3 spans 16 amino acids. Per germline, CDR1 LNHDA and CDR2 SQIVND (reference sequence).

This rearrangement joins TRBV5-4 to TRBJ2-2, with D possibly being TRBD2 (7 bases). CDR1 and CDR2 from the germline V gene are SGHNT and YYREEE (reference sequence). V was clipped by 7 bases and J by 4 bases, with 14 bases between them. The CDR3 consists of 14 residues. DNA for the CDR3: TGTGCCAGCTCCTGGGGAGGGGGCACCGGGGAGCTGTTTTTT. Protein sequence: CASSWGGGTGELFF.

This chain joins TRBV7-2 and TRBJ1-4; D might be TRBD1 (5 bases). Per the germline V gene, CDR1 is SGHTA and CDR2 is FQGNSA. There are 14 residues in the CDR3. Between the trimmed V and J ends, which lost 6 bases and 4 bases, there was a span of 12 bases. In DNA, the CDR3 is TGTGCCAGCAGTCCTCAGGGAGGTAATGAAAAACTGTTTTTT. Residues: CASSPQGGNEKLFF.

The chain joins TRBV6-2 or TRBV6-3 to TRBJ1-5, with D possibly matching TRBD1 (5 bases). The germline V and J ends were trimmed by 6 bases and 3 bases, with 18 bases remaining between them. The CDR3 sequence is 16 residues long. Germline V gene lookup returns CDR1 MNHEY and CDR2 SVGEGT. In DNA, the CDR3 is TGTGCCAGCAGCCAACGGGGGTCTGTGGACAATCAGCCCCAGCATTTT. This codes for CASSQRGSVDNQPQHF.

To note about this clone: This same CDR3 is encoded by further DNA sequences in the sample. The CDR3 loop reads CAWSVLGYEQYF. The DNA of the CDR3 is TGTGCCTGGAGTGTATTAGGATACGAGCAGTACTTC. The chain has TRBV30 and TRBJ2-7; D is ambiguous. Germline V gene sequence: CDR1 GTSNPN, CDR2 SVGIG (reference sequence). The CDR3 has 12 residues. Deletions cut 0 bases from V and 4 bases from J, with 7 bases between.

The chain has TRBV10-3 and TRBJ1-1, with D hard to call. Deletions cut 2 bases from V and 7 bases from J, with 8 bases between. CDR3 size: 12 residues. Germline-derived CDR1 and CDR2 are ENHRY and SYGVKD. This chain's CDR3 is CAISEGQFEAFF. As DNA, the CDR3 is TGTGCCATCAGTGAGGGGCAGTTTGAAGCTTTCTTT.

The chain is built from TRBV12-3 or TRBV12-4 and TRBJ2-2; D is undetermined. Trimming took off 6 bases at V and 3 bases at J, with 8 bases between the two ends. The CDR3 has 13 residues. In DNA, the CDR3 is TGTGCCAGCAGAAGTCTTTACACCGGGGAGCTGTTTTTT. Protein: CASRSLYTGELFF.

The chain carries TRBV28 and TRBJ2-2; no definite D call. The V end was cut by 3 bases, the J end by 7 bases, with 15 bases between. This CDR3 has 15 residues. Looked up from germline, CDR1 is MDHEN and CDR2 is SYDVKM. CDR3 residues: CASSLVYPGHGELFF. CDR3 nucleotides: TGTGCCAGCAGTTTGGTATATCCTGGGCACGGGGAGCTGTTTTTT.

V gene TRBV10-1 combines with J gene TRBJ2-1, with 10 nucleotides matching TRBD1. The CDR3 is 14 amino acids. The V segment lost 1 base and the J segment 7 bases; nucleotides outside the gene matches: 1. The germline CDR1 and CDR2 sequences are WNHNN and SYGVQD (reference sequence). This chain's CDR3 is CASSEWGQGNEQFF. CDR3 DNA: TGCGCCAGCAGTGAGTGGGGACAGGGGAATGAGCAGTTCTTC.

The chain is built from TRBV7-2 and TRBJ2-3; D perhaps matches TRBD1 (5 bases). The CDR3 runs to 14 residues. V lost 5 bases, J lost 1 base, and 10 bases lay in between. Germline assignment: CDR1 SGHTA and CDR2 FQGNSA. The CDR3 DNA sequence: TGTGCCAGCAGCCCACAGGCGGGCACAGATACGCAGTATTTT. This encodes CASSPQAGTDTQYF.

The gene calls are TRBV5-5 and TRBJ2-7, with D possibly TRBD1 on 5 matching bases. Per the germline V gene, CDR1 is SGHKS and CDR2 is YYEKEE (reference sequence). With 3 bases removed from V and 5 bases from J, the gap between germline ends came to 18 bases. This CDR3 contains 15 residues. CDR3 in amino acids: CASSSGGARRHEQYF. CDR3 sequence (DNA): TGTGCCAGCAGCTCAGGTGGGGCCAGACGCCACGAGCAGTACTTC.

The chain has TRBV6-5 and TRBJ2-7; D is possibly TRBD2 (7 bases). The ends were cut back, 8 bases at V and 2 bases at J, with 16 bases in the middle. There are 14 residues in the CDR3. The germline V gene encodes CDR1 MNHEY and CDR2 SVGAGI. CDR3 DNA: TGTGCCAGCGATCGGGCCGGGGGGCCCTACGAGCAGTACTTC. Protein sequence: CASDRAGGPYEQYF.

This clone came up once. CDR3 bases: TGTGCCACCAGTGACACCGGGACAGATAATGAAAAACTGTTTTTT. It yields the protein CATSDTGTDNEKLFF. This rearrangement joins TRBV24-1 to TRBJ1-4, with 7 positions matching TRBD1. The CDR3 is 15 amino acids. Germline V gives CDR1 KGHDR, CDR2 SFDVKD. V was clipped by 4 bases and J by 4 bases; unmatched bases: 5.

A few counts support this clone. The chain carries TRBV25-1 and TRBJ1-6, with TRBD1 identical over 8 bases. The CDR3 runs to 13 residues. Trimming removed 6 bases from V and 10 bases from J; junction bases left unmatched: 5. Germline-derived CDR1 and CDR2 are MGHDK and SYGVNS. The CDR3 sequence: CASSGDRLSPLHF. As DNA, the CDR3 is TGTGCCAGCAGCGGGGACAGGTTATCACCCCTCCACTTT.

This chain connects TRBV27 to TRBJ2-3, with D possibly being TRBD1 (5 bases). The CDR3 contains 14 residues. Germline assignment: CDR1 MNHEY and CDR2 SMNVEV (reference sequence). V was trimmed by 0 bases and J by 3 bases, leaving 7 bases between them. Here the CDR3 DNA reads TGTGCCAGCAGTTTATCCAGGGCTACAGATACGCAGTATTTT. Translated: CASSLSRATDTQYF.

This clone was picked up one time. The rearrangement links TRBV2 to TRBJ1-2; 7 bases match TRBD1. From germline, CDR1 is SNHLY and CDR2 FYNNEI. This CDR3 has 14 amino acids. J gave up 4 bases and V 7 bases, and 9 bases lay outside the gene matches. CDR3 nucleotide sequence: TGTGCCAGCAACTTAGACAGGGCCGGCTATGGCTACACCTTC. Its translation is CASNLDRAGYGYTF.